Listed below are T cell receptor beta chains from one sample, sequenced in a study of CD8 T cells in Susac syndrome. In TCRdb, the immunoSEQ multiplex PCR reads were re-called with MiXCR into one record per CDR3 protein. The sample yields 100,000 to 150,000 distinct CDR3 sequences, more than 90% seen once. Sequenced: CD4+ T cells from PBMCs. Source of these receptors: a human donor in good health. CDR3s include the opening cysteine and the closing phenylalanine or tryptophan. Fields, in order: clone size, V gene, J gene, D gene, CDR3 protein. D genes are given only for firm matches. Only some rows state a clone size, as once, few, many or a class for expanded clones.

NA,TRBV30,TRBJ2-3,TRBD1,CAWSGTGRTDTQYF
NA,TRBV3-1,TRBJ1-3,NA,CASSSFTGRTGNTIYF
NA,TRBV4-2,TRBJ2-1,TRBD2,CASSQDVFGGRNDNEQFF
NA,TRBV5-1,TRBJ1-1,TRBD1,CASSSQGGMNTEAFF
NA,TRBV29-1,TRBJ1-2,TRBD1,CSASGQAPSAGYTF
NA,TRBV6-6,TRBJ2-3,NA,CASSYESTDTQYF
NA,TRBV29-1,TRBJ2-3,TRBD1,CSVRDSHTDTQYF
NA,TRBV24-1,TRBJ2-1,TRBD2,CGTSGSVDNEQFF
NA,TRBV10-3,TRBJ2-5,NA,CAIRDSGPGETQYF
NA,TRBV28,TRBJ2-7,TRBD2,CASSLGLASYEQYF
NA,TRBV24-1,TRBJ1-2,NA,CATSDGQRYGYTF
NA,TRBV19,TRBJ2-3,TRBD2,CASSLRTSGSDTQYF
NA,TRBV5-1,TRBJ2-7,NA,CASSLGRGPYEQYF
NA,TRBV20-1,TRBJ2-3,NA,CSASPGEFTDTQYF
NA,TRBV3-1,TRBJ2-7,TRBD2,CASSQSSGRSEQYF
NA,TRBV29-1,TRBJ2-3,TRBD2,CSVEAFPGGSQGDTQYF
NA,TRBV28,TRBJ2-5,NA,CASTLGVLKETQYF
NA,TRBV6-6,TRBJ2-7,TRBD2,CATRSGTSDTRQYF
once,TRBV18,TRBJ2-2,NA,CASSPRLTNANTGELFF
NA,TRBV5-1,TRBJ2-6,NA,CASSWPTEPSTSGANVLTF
NA,TRBV29-1,TRBJ2-7,TRBD1,CSAALGTGVAEQYF
NA,TRBV7-9,TRBJ2-7,NA,CASSLDQGRYEQYF
NA,TRBV13,TRBJ2-3,NA,CASSLSKKTDTQYF
NA,TRBV18,TRBJ2-1,NA,CASSPLPRVTYNEQFF
NA,TRBV29-1,TRBJ1-2,TRBD1,CSVDERQGVLYGYTF
NA,TRBV11-2,TRBJ2-3,TRBD2,CASSSIAGAGTDTQYF
NA,TRBV15,TRBJ2-7,TRBD2,CATSRGVSGRSYEQYF
NA,TRBV15,TRBJ2-5,NA,CATSKHGETQYF
NA,TRBV4-1,TRBJ2-2,TRBD2,CASSQTEGLAGVPTGELFF
few,TRBV12-3/TRBV12-4,TRBJ1-2,NA,CASSLARDYGYTF
NA,TRBV12-3/TRBV12-4,TRBJ1-1,NA,CASTQTQNTEAFF
NA,TRBV15,TRBJ1-2,TRBD1,CATSREVGQGRSGYTF
few,TRBV29-1,TRBJ1-1,TRBD1,CSVGQGGTEAFF
NA,TRBV4-1,TRBJ2-1,NA,CASSRQGGRTYNEQFF
NA,TRBV20-1,TRBJ2-7,NA,CSASTGPGAYEQYF
NA,TRBV20-1,TRBJ2-1,NA,CSASGSAANEQFF
NA,TRBV5-6,TRBJ2-7,TRBD2,CASSRRTSGTVSYEQYF
NA,TRBV30,TRBJ2-1,NA,CAWSLGRTSSYNEQFF
NA,TRBV27,TRBJ2-7,NA,CASHIRGDLVEQYF
NA,TRBV6-1,TRBJ1-5,NA,CASSGGAGVDSNQPQHF
NA,TRBV19,TRBJ2-1,NA,CASSILVNNEQFF
NA,TRBV7-9,TRBJ2-5,NA,CASSVIQETQYF
NA,TRBV28,TRBJ2-3,TRBD2,CASSSGLAGGMDTQYF
once,TRBV7-9,TRBJ2-1,TRBD2,CASSLRRTSENEQFF
NA,TRBV7-9,TRBJ1-1,NA,CASSLAARTEAFF
NA,TRBV18,TRBJ2-5,TRBD2,CASSPRSLAGQETQYF
NA,TRBV7-9,TRBJ1-4,NA,CASSLPGMVEKLFF
NA,TRBV25-1,TRBJ2-7,NA,CASGPEFSYEQYF
once,TRBV12-3/TRBV12-4,TRBJ2-6,NA,CASSSRASGANVLTF
NA,TRBV20-1,TRBJ2-7,NA,CSARDAGPSSYEQYF
NA,TRBV30,TRBJ2-7,TRBD2,CAWRREAYEQYF
NA,TRBV3-1,TRBJ2-2,NA,CASTPDPDFTGELFF
NA,TRBV18,TRBJ2-1,TRBD2,CASSPSGTSVNEQFF